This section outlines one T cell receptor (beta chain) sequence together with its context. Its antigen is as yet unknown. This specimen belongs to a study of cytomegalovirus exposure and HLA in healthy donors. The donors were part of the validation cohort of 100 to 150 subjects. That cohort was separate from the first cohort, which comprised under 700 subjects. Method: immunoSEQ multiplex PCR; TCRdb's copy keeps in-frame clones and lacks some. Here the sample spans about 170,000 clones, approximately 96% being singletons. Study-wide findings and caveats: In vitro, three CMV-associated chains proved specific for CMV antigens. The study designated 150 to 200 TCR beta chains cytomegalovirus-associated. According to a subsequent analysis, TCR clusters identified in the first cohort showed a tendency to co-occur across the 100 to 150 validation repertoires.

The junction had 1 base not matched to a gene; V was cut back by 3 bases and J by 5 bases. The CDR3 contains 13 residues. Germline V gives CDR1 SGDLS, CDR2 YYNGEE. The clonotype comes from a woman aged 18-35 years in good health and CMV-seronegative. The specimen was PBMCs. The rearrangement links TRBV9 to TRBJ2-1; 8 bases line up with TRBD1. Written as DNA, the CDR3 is TGTGCCAGCAGCGAGGACAGGGACAATGAGCAGTTCTTC. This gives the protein CASSEDRDNEQFF.